A selection of T cell receptor beta chains follows, all from one sample in a study of blood T cell repertoires in COVID-19. Assay used: immunoSEQ multiplex PCR; TCRdb lists only in-frame clones, some missing. This sample has tens of thousands of clones; around 74% occur once, and the top ten carry roughly 28%. The sequenced material came from peripheral blood. The origin of the receptors is a woman aged 80 or over with acute or convalescent COVID-19. CDR3s include the opening cysteine and the closing phenylalanine or tryptophan.

j_call v_call cdr3_aa
TRBJ2-1 TRBV29-1 CSSMTGRNEQFF
TRBJ1-6 TRBV28 CASSLAPRGSNSPLHF
TRBJ2-7 TRBV19 CATRARGLALLYEQYF
TRBJ1-1 TRBV6-5 CASSYRLRDTEAFF
TRBJ2-7 TRBV4-1 CASSLYDPGLLYEQYF
TRBJ2-1 TRBV28 CASSSTYNEQFF
TRBJ2-1 TRBV19 CASKTQRGSYNEQFF
TRBJ1-2 TRBV27 CASSLSRRNYGYTF
TRBJ1-6 TRBV7-6 CASSSSRSGPLHF
TRBJ2-7 TRBV14 CASSQEMGPPSYEQYF
TRBJ2-1 TRBV10-3 CAIKLARGEQFF
TRBJ2-7 TRBV12-5 CASGLVQGLAASYEQYF
TRBJ1-6 TRBV11-2 CASSFRGRDSPLHF
TRBJ2-1 TRBV7-3 CASSFVAGAYNEQFF
TRBJ2-7 TRBV7-8 CASSLVANYEQYF
TRBJ1-2 TRBV28 CASSPTGGYGYTF
TRBJ2-1 TRBV6-5 CASSQANSYNEQFF
TRBJ1-3 TRBV30 CAWGEGIASGNTIYF
TRBJ2-2 TRBV2 CASSGTRVESGELFF
TRBJ2-1 TRBV24-1 CATSDRTTSGRHEQFF
TRBJ2-2 TRBV25-1 CASSDPLKAGVELFF
TRBJ1-1 TRBV2 CASSEDRVVINSEAFF
TRBJ2-3 TRBV11-3 CASNKGSGRVYF
TRBJ2-5 TRBV30 CAWTPGRHRETQYF
TRBJ1-5 TRBV3-1/TRBV3-2 CASSQDGAVSRTQHF
TRBJ1-2 TRBV4-2 CASSRDRLTGYTF
TRBJ2-5 TRBV5-1 CASSLVGFAETQYF
TRBJ2-1 TRBV4-3 CASSQGLLSSYNEQFF